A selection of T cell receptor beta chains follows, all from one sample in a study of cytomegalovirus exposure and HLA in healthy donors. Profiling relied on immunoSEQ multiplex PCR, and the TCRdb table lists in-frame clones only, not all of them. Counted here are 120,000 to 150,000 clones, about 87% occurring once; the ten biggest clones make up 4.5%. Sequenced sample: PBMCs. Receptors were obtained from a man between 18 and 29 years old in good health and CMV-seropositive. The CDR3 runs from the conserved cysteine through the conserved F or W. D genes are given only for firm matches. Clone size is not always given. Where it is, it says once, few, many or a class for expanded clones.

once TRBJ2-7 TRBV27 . CASSSLWGPDNYEQYF TGTGCCAGCAGCAGCCTTTGGGGGCCGGACAACTACGAGCAGTACTTC
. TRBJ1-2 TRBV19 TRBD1 CATRTGGLQGYTF TGTGCCACTCGGACAGGGGGCCTCCAGGGCTACACCTTC
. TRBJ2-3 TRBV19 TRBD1 CASSPRQGAADTQYF TGTGCCAGTAGTCCAAGACAGGGGGCGGCAGATACGCAGTATTTT
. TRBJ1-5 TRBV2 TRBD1 CASSLTGGTQPQHF TGTGCCAGCAGCCTGACAGGGGGGACTCAGCCCCAGCATTTT
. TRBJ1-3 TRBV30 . CAWREGGGNTIYF TGTGCCTGGAGGGAGGGAGGGGGAAACACCATATATTTT
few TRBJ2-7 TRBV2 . CASSEIYTIPSF TGTGCCAGCAGTGAGATATACACCATCCCTTCATTC
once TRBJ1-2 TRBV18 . CASSPSGYQDYGYTF TGTGCCAGCTCACCATCAGGGTATCAAGACTATGGCTACACCTTC
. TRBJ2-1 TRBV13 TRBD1 CASSLTGTGRDEQFF TGTGCCAGCAGCCTCACCGGGACAGGGCGAGATGAGCAGTTCTTC
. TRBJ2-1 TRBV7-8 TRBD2 CASTSLRTLQSGREYNEQFF TGTGCCAGCACCTCTCTCCGAACCCTTCAAAGCGGGAGGGAATACAATGAGCAGTTCTTC
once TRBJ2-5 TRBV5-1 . CASSLRGQETQYF TGCGCCAGCAGCTTGAGGGGGCAAGAGACCCAGTACTTC
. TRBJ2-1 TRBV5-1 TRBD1 CASSTGQGVYNEQFF TGCGCCAGCAGCACCGGACAGGGGGTTTACAATGAGCAGTTCTTC
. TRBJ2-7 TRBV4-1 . CASSQVLAGSYEQYF TGCGCCAGCAGCCAAGTTTTGGCGGGGAGCTACGAGCAGTACTTC
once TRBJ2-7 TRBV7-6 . CASSLDPGSSYEQYF TGTGCCAGCAGCTTAGATCCGGGGAGCTCCTACGAGCAGTACTTC
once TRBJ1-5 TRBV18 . CASSGGASNQPQHF TGTGCCAGCTCAGGGGGGGCAAGCAATCAGCCCCAGCATTTT
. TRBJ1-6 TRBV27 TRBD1 CASSLTGSGSPLHF TGTGCCAGCAGTTTGACAGGGTCGGGTTCACCCCTCCACTTT
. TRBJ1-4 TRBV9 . CASSVGHRGTNEKLFF TGTGCCAGCAGCGTAGGTCACAGAGGGACTAATGAAAAACTGTTTTTT
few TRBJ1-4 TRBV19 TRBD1 CASSRATDRPLVLFF TGTGCCAGTAGTAGAGCAACGGACAGGCCGCTGGTGCTGTTTTTT
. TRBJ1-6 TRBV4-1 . CASSQGPRERGSPLHF TGCGCCAGCAGCCAAGGCCCTCGTGAACGGGGTTCACCCCTCCACTTT
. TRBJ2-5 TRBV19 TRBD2 CATRTGGRGETQYF TGTGCCACCCGAACGGGGGGGCGCGGAGAGACCCAGTACTTC
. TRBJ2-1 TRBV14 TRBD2 CASSQIGGGYYNEQFF TGTGCCAGCAGCCAAATAGGCGGGGGGTACTACAATGAGCAGTTCTTC
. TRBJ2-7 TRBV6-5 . CASSSWGGSSYEQYF TGTGCCAGCAGTTCCTGGGGGGGCTCCTCCTACGAGCAGTACTTC
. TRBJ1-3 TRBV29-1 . CSVDRGNTIYF TGCAGCGTTGACCGGGGGAACACCATATATTTT
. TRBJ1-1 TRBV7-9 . CASSQGGTEAFF TGTGCCAGCAGTCAGGGAGGAACTGAAGCTTTCTTT
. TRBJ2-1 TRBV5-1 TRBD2 CASSPGLASYNEQFF TGCGCCAGCAGCCCGGGACTAGCTAGTTACAATGAGCAGTTCTTC
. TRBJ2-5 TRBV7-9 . CASSSYQETQYF TGTGCCAGCAGCTCGTACCAAGAGACCCAGTACTTC
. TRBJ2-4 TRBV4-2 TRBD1 CASSQDRLGTAVAKNIQYF TGTGCCAGCAGCCAAGATCGGTTAGGGACAGCTGTAGCCAAAAACATTCAGTACTTC
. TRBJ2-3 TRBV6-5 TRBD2 CASSYSFGGKTDTQYF TGTGCCAGCAGTTACTCGTTCGGGGGGAAGACAGATACGCAGTATTTT
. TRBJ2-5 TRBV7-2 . CASTNISPQETQYF TGTGCCAGCACCAACATATCACCCCAAGAGACCCAGTACTTC
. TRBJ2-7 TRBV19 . CASSIAGDEQYF TGTGCCAGTAGTATAGCAGGGGACGAGCAGTACTTC
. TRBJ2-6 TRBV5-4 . CASTNGGQIGANVLTF TGTGCCAGCACCAATGGAGGGCAGATAGGGGCCAACGTCCTGACTTTC
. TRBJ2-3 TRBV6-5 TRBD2 CASSYSLAGGTDTQYF TGTGCCAGCAGTTACTCTTTGGCGGGAGGTACGGATACGCAGTATTTT
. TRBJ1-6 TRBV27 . CASSRAGTQGVPLHF TGTGCCAGCAGTCGCGCCGGGACACAGGGTGTACCCCTCCACTTT
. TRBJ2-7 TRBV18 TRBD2 CASSPWTSGDYEQYF TGTGCCAGCTCCCCTTGGACTAGCGGGGACTACGAGCAGTACTTC
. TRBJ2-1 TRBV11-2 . CASSSLGGERYNEQFF TGTGCCAGCAGCTCCCTAGGAGGGGAAAGGTACAATGAGCAGTTCTTC
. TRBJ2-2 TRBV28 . CASSLEGANTGELFF TGTGCCAGCAGTTTAGAGGGGGCGAACACCGGGGAGCTGTTTTTT
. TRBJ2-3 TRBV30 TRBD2 CAWSVLGLAGKSQDTQYF TGTGCCTGGAGTGTACTAGGATTAGCGGGAAAGTCACAAGATACGCAGTATTTT
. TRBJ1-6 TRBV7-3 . CASSKTPGLSNSPLHF TGTGCCAGCAGCAAAACCCCAGGATTATCTAATTCACCCCTCCACTTT
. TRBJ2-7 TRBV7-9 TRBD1 CASSNRDRVHEQYF TGTGCCAGCAGCAACCGGGACAGGGTCCACGAGCAGTACTTC
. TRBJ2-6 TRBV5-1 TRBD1 CASSPTGGASGANVLTF TGCGCCAGCAGCCCGACAGGGGGCGCTTCTGGGGCCAACGTCCTGACTTTC
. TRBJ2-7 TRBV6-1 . CASSPGSPVAYEQYF TGTGCCAGCTCCCCCGGGAGCCCCGTAGCCTACGAGCAGTACTTC
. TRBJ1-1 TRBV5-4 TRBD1 CASSPGQSNTEAFF TGTGCCAGCAGCCCGGGACAGTCGAACACTGAAGCTTTCTTT
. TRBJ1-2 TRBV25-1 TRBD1 CASSTLRTGESGYTF TGTGCCAGCAGCACACTCAGGACAGGGGAGTCCGGCTACACCTTC
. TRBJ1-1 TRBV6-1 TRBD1 CASSEYRGHSMNTEAFF TGTGCCAGCAGTGAATACAGGGGGCATTCCATGAACACTGAAGCTTTCTTT
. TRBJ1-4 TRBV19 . CASSIGQTTTNEKLFF TGTGCCAGTAGTATAGGACAGACCACAACTAATGAAAAACTGTTTTTT
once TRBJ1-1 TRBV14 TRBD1 CASSPRTGKTEAFF TGTGCCAGCAGCCCGCGGACAGGGAAGACTGAAGCTTTCTTT
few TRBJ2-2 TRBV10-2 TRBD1 CASRQGARGTGELFF TGCGCCAGCAGACAGGGGGCGCGAGGCACCGGGGAGCTGTTTTTT
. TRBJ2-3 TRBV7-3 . CASSRSRKDTQYF TGTGCCAGCAGTCGTAGCCGGAAAGATACGCAGTATTTT